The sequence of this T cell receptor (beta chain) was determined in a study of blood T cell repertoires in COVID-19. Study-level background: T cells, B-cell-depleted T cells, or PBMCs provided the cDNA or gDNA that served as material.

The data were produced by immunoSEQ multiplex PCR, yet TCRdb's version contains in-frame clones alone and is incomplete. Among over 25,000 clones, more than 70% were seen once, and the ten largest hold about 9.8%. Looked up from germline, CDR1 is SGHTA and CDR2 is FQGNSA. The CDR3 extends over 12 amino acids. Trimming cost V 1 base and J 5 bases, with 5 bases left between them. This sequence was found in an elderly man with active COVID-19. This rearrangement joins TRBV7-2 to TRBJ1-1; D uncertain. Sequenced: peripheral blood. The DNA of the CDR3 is TGTGCCAGCAGCTTAGATCGGACTGAAGCTTTCTTT. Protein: CASSLDRTEAFF.